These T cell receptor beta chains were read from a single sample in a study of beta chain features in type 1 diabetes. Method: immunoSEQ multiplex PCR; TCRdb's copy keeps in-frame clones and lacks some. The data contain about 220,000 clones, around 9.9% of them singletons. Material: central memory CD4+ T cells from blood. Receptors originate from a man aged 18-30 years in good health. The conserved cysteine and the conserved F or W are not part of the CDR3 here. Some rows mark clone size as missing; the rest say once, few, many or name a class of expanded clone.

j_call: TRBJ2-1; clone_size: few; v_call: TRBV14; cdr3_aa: ASSQQRITNEQF
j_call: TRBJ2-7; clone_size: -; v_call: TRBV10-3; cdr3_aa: ATRDDRGQGAYEQY
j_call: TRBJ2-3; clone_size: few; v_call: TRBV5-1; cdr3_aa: ASSASGRSGTDTQY
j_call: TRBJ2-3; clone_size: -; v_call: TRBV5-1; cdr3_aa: ASSLDIARDTQY
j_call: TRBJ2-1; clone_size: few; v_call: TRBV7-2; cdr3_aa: ASSSHPGQINEQF
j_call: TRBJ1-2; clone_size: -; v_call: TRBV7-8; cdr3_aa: ASSLAERTGYGYT
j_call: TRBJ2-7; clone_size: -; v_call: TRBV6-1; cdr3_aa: ASSESGRGYEQY
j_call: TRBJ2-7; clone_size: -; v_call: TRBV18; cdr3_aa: ASSPEGSREQY
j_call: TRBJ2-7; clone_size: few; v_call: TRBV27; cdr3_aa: ASRPTGTYGEQY
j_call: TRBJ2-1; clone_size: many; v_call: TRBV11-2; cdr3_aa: ASSLDPGGRTYNEQF
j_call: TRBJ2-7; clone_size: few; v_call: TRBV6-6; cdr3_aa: ASSYSPGVSSYEQY
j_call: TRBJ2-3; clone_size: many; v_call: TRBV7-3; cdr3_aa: ASSNLQGGTQY
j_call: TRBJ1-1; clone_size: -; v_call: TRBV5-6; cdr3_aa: ASARGAVNTEAF
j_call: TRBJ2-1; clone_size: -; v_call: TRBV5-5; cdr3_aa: ASSLAGGGFLSSYNEQF
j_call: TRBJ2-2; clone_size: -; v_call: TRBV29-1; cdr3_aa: SASGVTGELF
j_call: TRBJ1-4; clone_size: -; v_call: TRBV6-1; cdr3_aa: ASSGRDGANEKLF
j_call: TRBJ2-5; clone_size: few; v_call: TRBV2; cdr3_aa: ASSRLQTQY
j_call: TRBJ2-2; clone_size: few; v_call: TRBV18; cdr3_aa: ASSPPWRGNGELF
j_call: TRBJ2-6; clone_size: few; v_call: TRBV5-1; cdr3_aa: ASSLLEAGGANVLT
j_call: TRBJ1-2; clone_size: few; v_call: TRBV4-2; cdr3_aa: ASSQDVGRVEGYT
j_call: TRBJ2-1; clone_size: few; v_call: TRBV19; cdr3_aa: ASSAREQF
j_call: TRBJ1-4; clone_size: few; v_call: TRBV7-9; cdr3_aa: ASQGQPNEKLF
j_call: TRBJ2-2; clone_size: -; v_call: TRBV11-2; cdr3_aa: ASTQRGTSGVIGGELF
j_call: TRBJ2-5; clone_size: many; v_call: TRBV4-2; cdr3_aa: ASSSTGYPETQY
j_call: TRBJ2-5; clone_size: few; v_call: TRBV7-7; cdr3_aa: ASSPSPQQTQY